This T cell receptor beta chain emerged from a study of blood T cell repertoires in COVID-19. Across the study: Specimens from acute and convalescent COVID-19 originated in the United States, Italy and Spain.

The CDR3 contains 14 residues. Losses at the gene ends were 8 bases for V and 0 bases for J; bases not matched to a gene: 6. Looked up from germline, CDR1 is SGHTA and CDR2 is FQGNSA. As handled by the study authors: For nucleated cells, counts were estimated from reference gene primer amplification. The method was immunoSEQ multiplex PCR; TCRdb's version includes in-frame clones alone and lacks a portion of them. V and J calls and clone size are as listed in that table; D and trimming were resolved from the DNA. Among about 190,000 clones listed, less than 90% were seen once. The material sequenced was peripheral blood. The chain has TRBV7-2 and TRBJ1-1; 7 nucleotides align to TRBD1. The source is a man between 65 and 80 years old with active or convalescent COVID-19. The CDR3 loop reads CASGGTAMNTEAFF. CDR3 DNA sequence: TGTGCCAGCGGAGGGACAGCAATGAACACTGAAGCTTTCTTT.